This T cell receptor beta chain was identified in a study of cytomegalovirus exposure and HLA in healthy donors. Study summary: From HLA-typed donors, an early data release held tens of millions of unique TCRs. The study, taken as a whole, reports: Some segments of the V type, notably TRBV6-2 and TRBV6-3, were excluded as indistinguishable.

Amplification used 60 Vbeta primers and 13 Jbeta primers. The data were produced by immunoSEQ multiplex PCR, yet TCRdb's version contains in-frame clones alone and is incomplete. This repertoire includes 200,000 to 250,000 clones. The CDR3 extends over 16 amino acids. The V end lost 1 base, the J end lost 7 bases, and 16 bases lay between the germline ends. Germline CDR1 is LNHDA and CDR2 is SQIVND (reference sequence). Points on this clone: The target antigen is unknown.

The sequence derives from a girl aged 2 to 9 in good health and CMV-seropositive. The sequenced sample was PBMCs. The chain links TRBV19 to TRBJ2-2; maybe TRBD1 (6 bases). CDR3 protein: CASSIGRQASGGELFF. In DNA form, the CDR3 reads TGTGCCAGTAGTATAGGGAGACAGGCCTCGGGCGGGGAGCTGTTTTTT. Full variable domain (outside the CDR3, taken from reference TRBV19 and TRBJ2-2): DGGITQSPKYLFRKEGQNVTLSCEQNLNHDAMYWYRQDPGQGLRLIYYSQIVNDFQKGDIAEGYSVSREKKESFPLTVTSAQKNPTAFYLCASSIGRQASGGELFFGEGSRLTVL.